The T cell receptor beta chain described here comes from a study of cytomegalovirus exposure and HLA in healthy donors (dated by TCRdb to the late 2010s). About the study as a whole: A later analysis indicated that the 120 validation repertoires were generated on the platform also employed for the roughly 650 repertoires of the first cohort. A separate validation cohort of 100 to 150 different subjects was used in addition to the roughly 640-subject first cohort. The study aimed to test whether cataloging public T cell receptors could reveal signatures of past pathogen exposure. To predict cytomegalovirus infection status, the study combined high-throughput TCR immunosequencing, statistical association of individual TCRs with disease status, and machine learning. The full study reports these points: A later analysis found that TCRs clustered in the first cohort also tended to co-occur in the roughly 120 validation repertoires, with about 94% of cluster scores above 0. A later analysis lacked HLA typing for the validation cohort, so it scored co-occurrence in that cohort across all 110 or so repertoires. The authors suggested that the approach could potentially be extended to other disease states and immunological phenotypes. The study listed approximately 160 TCR beta chains as associated with cytomegalovirus. Most TCR sequences were seen in very few donors, while some public TCRs were found in many individuals. The classifier was reported to diagnose cytomegalovirus status with high specificity and sensitivity in both the original cohort and the validation cohort. In vitro tests confirmed that three of the cytomegalovirus-associated TCR beta chains recognize cytomegalovirus antigens.

The method was the immunoSEQ multiplex PCR assay. The paper's processing steps were these. A statistical classification framework was built for diagnosing cytomegalovirus status from the catalog of TCR beta chain sequences. TCRdb's version of the immuneACCESS table is confined to in-frame rearrangements and falls short of the full clone set. An unresolved V gene accounts for under half of the shortfall where checked; the remainder is of unknown origin. The V and J calls and clone size were taken over from that table, and D and trimming were inferred from the DNA. This sample has roughly 260,000 clones in its table, and nearly 90% of those were observed once. Clones ranked in the top ten supply 0.35% to 0.45% of the sample. CDR1 and CDR2 are read off the germline V gene (reference sequence) as SEHNR and FQNEAQ. Cut back by 2 bases and 1 base, the V and J ends lie 5 bases apart. From cysteine to phenylalanine, the CDR3 is 13 amino acids long. CDR3 DNA is the only sequence kept; it has 39 bases, read in frame from the first base.

As for this clone: What antigen it recognizes has not been identified. No base qualities exist here, and no much larger clone lies one base off it.

The donors belonged to the validation cohort of 120 subjects, which was separate from the roughly 670-subject first cohort. The receptor's source is a woman in her late teens or twenties in good health and CMV-seronegative. The source material was PBMCs. The V and J segments used are TRBV7-9 and TRBJ1-1; no D gene can be assigned with confidence. The CDR3 has the sequence CASSLPRNTEAFF. The nucleotide sequence is given as TGTGCCAGCAGCTTACCTCGGAACACTGAAGCTTTCTTT.